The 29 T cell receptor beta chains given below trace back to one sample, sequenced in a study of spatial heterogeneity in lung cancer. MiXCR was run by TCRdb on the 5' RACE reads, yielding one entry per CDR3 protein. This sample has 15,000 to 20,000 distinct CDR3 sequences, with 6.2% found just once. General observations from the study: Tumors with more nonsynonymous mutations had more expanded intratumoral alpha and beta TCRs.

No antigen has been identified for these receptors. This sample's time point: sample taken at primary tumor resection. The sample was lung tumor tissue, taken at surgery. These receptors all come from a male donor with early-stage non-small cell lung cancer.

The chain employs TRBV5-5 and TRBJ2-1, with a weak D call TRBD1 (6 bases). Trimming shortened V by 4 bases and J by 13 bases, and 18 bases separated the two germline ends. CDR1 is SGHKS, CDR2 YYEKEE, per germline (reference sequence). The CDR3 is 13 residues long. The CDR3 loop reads CASSPQPDSAQFF. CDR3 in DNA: TGTGCCAGCAGCCCGCAACCGGACAGTGCCCAGTTCTTC.

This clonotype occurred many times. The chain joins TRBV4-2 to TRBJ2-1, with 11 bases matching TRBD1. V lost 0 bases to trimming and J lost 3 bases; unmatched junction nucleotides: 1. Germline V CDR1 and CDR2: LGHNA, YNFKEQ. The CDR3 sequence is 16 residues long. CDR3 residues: CASSQDGTGGYNEQFF. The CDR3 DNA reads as TGTGCCAGCAGCCAAGATGGGACAGGGGGCTACAATGAGCAGTTCTTC.

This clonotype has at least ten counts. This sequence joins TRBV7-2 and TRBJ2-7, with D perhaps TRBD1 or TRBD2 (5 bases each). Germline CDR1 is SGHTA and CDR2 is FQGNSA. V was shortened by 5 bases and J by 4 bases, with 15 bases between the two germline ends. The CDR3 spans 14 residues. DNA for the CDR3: TGTGCCAGCAGCCCGGGACGGTTAGGGTACGAGCAGTACTTC. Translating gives CASSPGRLGYEQYF.

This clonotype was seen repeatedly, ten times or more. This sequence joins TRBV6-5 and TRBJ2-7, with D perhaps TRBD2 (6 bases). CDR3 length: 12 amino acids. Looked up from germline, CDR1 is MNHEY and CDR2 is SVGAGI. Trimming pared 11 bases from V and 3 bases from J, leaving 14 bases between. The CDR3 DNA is TGTGCCGCGGGGTCGGATCGCTACGAGCAGTACTTC. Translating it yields CAAGSDRYEQYF.

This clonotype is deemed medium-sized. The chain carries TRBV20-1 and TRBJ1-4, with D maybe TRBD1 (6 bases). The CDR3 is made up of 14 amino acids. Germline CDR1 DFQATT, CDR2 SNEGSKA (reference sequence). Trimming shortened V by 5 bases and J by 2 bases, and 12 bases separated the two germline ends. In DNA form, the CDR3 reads TGCAGTGCTTTACAGGGACTGACTAATGAAAAACTGTTTTTT. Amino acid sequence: CSALQGLTNEKLFF.

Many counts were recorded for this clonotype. CDR3 in amino acids: CSVRQGDYGYTF. The CDR3 nucleotides read TGCAGCGTTCGACAGGGCGACTATGGCTACACCTTC. This chain uses TRBV29-1 with TRBJ1-2, with 7 bases aligning to TRBD1. The V gene end was trimmed by 5 bases and the J gene end by 3 bases; junction bases not matched to a gene: 3. The CDR3 sequence is 12 residues long. Germline V gene lookup returns CDR1 SQVTM and CDR2 ANQGSEA.

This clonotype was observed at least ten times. The chain's CDR3 is CAISPGLAGADTQYF. CDR3 bases: TGTGCCATCAGTCCGGGACTAGCGGGAGCAGATACGCAGTATTTT. The chain combines TRBV10-3 with TRBJ2-3, with 14 bases identical to TRBD2. CDR1 ENHRY and CDR2 SYGVKD come from the germline V gene. V lost 5 bases to trimming and J lost 4 bases; unmatched junction nucleotides: 2. This CDR3 has 15 amino acids.

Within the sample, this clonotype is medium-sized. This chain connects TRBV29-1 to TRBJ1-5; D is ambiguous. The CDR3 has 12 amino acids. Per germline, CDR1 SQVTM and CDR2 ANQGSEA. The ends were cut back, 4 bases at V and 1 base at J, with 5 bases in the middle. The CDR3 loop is CSVGDSNQPQHF. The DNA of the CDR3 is TGCAGCGTTGGCGACAGCAATCAGCCCCAGCATTTT. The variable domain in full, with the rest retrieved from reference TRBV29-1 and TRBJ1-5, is SAVISQKPSRDICQRGTSLTIQCQVDSQVTMMFWYRQQPGQSLTLIATANQGSEATYESGFVIDKFPISRPNLTFSTLTVSNMSPEDSSIYLCSVGDSNQPQHFGDGTRLSIL.

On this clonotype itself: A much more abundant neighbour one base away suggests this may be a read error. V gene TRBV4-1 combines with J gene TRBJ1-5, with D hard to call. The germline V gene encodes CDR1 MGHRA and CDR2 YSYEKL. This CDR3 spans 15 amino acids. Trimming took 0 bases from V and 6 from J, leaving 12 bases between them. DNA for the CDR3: TGCGCCAGCAGCCAAGATCCTTACCTGGTTCAGCCCCAGCATTTT. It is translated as CASSQDPYLVQPQHF.

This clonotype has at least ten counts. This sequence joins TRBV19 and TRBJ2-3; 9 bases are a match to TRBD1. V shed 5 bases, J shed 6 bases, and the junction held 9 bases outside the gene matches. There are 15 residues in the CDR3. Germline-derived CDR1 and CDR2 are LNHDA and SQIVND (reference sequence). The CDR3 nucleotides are TGTGCCAGTAGTTTCACCGGGACAGGGTGGGATACGCAGTATTTT. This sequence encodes CASSFTGTGWDTQYF. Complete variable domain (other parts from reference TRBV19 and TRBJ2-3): DGGITQSPKYLFRKEGQNVTLSCEQNLNHDAMYWYRQDPGQGLRLIYYSQIVNDFQKGDIAEGYSVSREKKESFPLTVTSAQKNPTAFYLCASSFTGTGWDTQYFGPGTRLTVL.

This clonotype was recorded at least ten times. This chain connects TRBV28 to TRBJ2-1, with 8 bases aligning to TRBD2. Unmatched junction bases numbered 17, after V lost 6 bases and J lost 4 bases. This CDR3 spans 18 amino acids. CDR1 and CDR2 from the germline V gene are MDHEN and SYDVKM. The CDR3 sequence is CASRQTGLGAGGYNEQFF. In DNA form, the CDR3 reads TGTGCCAGCAGACAAACGGGCTTAGGGGCGGGAGGATACAATGAGCAGTTCTTC.

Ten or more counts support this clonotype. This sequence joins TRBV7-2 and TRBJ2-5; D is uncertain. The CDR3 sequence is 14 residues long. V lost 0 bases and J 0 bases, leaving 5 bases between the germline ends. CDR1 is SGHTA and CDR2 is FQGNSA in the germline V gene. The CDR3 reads CASSLAQYQETQYF. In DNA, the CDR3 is TGTGCCAGCAGCTTAGCACAGTACCAAGAGACCCAGTACTTC.

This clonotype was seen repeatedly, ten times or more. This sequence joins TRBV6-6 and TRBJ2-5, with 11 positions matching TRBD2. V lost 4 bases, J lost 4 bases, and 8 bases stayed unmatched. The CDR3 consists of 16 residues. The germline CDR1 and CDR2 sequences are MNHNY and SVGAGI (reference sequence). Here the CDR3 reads CASSSQSTSGVETQYF. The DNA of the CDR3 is TGTGCCAGCAGTTCCCAATCGACTAGCGGGGTAGAGACCCAGTACTTC.

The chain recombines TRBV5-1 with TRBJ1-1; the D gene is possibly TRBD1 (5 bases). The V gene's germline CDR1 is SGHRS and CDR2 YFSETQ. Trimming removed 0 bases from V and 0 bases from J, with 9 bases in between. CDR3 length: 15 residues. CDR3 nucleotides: TGCGCCAGCAGCTTGGGTCTGGGACTGAACACTGAAGCTTTCTTT. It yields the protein CASSLGLGLNTEAFF.

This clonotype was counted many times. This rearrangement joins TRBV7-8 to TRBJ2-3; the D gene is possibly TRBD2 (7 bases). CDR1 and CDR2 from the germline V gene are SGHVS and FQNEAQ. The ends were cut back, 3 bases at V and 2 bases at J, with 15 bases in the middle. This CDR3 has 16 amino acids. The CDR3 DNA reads TGTGCCAGCAGCTTCAGGGCGGGGGCGGTCACAGATACGCAGTATTTT. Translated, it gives CASSFRAGAVTDTQYF. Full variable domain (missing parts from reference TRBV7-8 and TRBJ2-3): GAGVSQSPRYKVAKRGQDVALRCDPISGHVSLFWYQQALGQGPEFLTYFQNEAQLDKSGLPSDRFFAERPEGSVSTLKIQRTQQEDSAVYLCASSFRAGAVTDTQYFGPGTRLTVL.

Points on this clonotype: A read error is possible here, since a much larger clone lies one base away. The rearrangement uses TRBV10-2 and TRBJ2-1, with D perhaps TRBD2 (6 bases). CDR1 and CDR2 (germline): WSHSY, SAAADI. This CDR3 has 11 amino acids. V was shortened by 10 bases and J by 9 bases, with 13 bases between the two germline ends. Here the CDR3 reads CANKLGGEQFF. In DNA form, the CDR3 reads TGCGCCAACAAGCTCGGGGGTGAGCAGTTCTTC.

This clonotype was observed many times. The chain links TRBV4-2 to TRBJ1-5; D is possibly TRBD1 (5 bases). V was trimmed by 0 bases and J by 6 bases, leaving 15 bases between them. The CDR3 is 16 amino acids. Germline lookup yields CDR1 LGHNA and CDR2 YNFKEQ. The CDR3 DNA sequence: TGTGCCAGCAGCCAAGATCTGTTACAGGAAATTCAGCCCCAGCATTTT. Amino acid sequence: CASSQDLLQEIQPQHF.

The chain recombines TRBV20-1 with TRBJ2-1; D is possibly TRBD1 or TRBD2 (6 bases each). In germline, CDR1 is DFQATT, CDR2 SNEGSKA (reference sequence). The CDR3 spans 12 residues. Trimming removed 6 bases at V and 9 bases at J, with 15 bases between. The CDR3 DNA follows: TGCAGTGCCAACAGGGCGGGGAGTGAGCAGTTCTTC. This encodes CSANRAGSEQFF.

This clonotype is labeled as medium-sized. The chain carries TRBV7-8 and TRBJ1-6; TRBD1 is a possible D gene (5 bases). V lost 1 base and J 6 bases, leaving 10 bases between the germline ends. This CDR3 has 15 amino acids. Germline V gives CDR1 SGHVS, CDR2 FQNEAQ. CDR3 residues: CASSLGGGVNSPLHF. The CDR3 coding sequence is TGTGCCAGCAGCTTAGGCGGAGGGGTTAATTCACCCCTCCACTTT.

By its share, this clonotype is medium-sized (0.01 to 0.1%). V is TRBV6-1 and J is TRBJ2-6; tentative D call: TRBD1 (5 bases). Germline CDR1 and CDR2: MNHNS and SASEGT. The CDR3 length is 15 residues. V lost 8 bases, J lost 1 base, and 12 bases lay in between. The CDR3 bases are TGTGCCAGCTCCCGACAGTTTTCTGGGGCCAACGTCCTGACTTTC. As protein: CASSRQFSGANVLTF.

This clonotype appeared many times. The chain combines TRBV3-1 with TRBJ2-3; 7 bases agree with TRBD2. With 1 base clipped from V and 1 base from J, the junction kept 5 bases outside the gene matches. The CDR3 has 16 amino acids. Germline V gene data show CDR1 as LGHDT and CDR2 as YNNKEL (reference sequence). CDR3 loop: CASSQGVAGRTDTQYF. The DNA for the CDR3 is TGTGCCAGCAGCCAAGGGGTAGCGGGCCGCACAGATACGCAGTATTTT.

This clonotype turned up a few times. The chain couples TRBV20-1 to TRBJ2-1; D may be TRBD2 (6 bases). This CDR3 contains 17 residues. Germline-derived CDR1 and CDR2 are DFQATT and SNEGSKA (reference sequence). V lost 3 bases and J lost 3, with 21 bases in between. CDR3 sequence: CSASGSGLAVLYNEQFF. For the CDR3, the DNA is TGCAGTGCTAGTGGCAGCGGGTTAGCGGTCCTCTACAATGAGCAGTTCTTC.

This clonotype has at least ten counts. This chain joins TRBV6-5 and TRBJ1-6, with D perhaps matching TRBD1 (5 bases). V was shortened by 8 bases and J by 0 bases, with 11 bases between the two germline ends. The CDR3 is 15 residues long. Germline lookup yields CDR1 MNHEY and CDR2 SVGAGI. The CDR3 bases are TGTGCCAGCCGTCAGGGAAGCTCCTATAATTCACCCCTCCACTTT. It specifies CASRQGSSYNSPLHF.

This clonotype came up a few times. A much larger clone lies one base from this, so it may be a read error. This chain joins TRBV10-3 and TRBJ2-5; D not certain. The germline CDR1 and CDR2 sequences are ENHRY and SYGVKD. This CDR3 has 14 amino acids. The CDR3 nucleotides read TGTGTCATCAGTGAGTCCCGGTTCCAAGAGACCCAGTACTTC. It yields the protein CVISESRFQETQYF.

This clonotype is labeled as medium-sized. The CDR3 spells CASSYSVQGGQPQHF. The CDR3, as DNA: TGTGCCAGCAGTTACTCCGTACAGGGAGGTCAGCCCCAGCATTTT. This sequence joins TRBV6-5 and TRBJ1-5, with TRBD1 as a possible D gene (6 bases). Trimming cost V 0 bases and J 6 bases, with 12 bases left between them. Looked up from germline, CDR1 is MNHEY and CDR2 is SVGAGI. The CDR3 totals 15 residues.

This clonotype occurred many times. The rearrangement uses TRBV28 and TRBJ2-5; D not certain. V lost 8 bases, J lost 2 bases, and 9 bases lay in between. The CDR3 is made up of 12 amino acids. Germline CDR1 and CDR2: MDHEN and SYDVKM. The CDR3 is CASEDGQETQYF. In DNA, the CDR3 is TGTGCCAGCGAGGACGGGCAAGAGACCCAGTACTTC. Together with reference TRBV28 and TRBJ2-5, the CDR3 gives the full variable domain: DVKVTQSSRYLVKRTGEKVFLECVQDMDHENMFWYRQDPGLGLRLIYFSYDVKMKEKGDIPEGYSVSREKKERFSLILESASTNQTSMYLCASEDGQETQYFGPGTRLLVL.

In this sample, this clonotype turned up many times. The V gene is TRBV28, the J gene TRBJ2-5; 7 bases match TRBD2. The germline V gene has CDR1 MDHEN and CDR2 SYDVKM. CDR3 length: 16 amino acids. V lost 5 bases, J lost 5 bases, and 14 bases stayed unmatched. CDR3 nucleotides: TGTGCCAGCAGTCCCGAAGCGGGGAGGTTGGTGGAGACCCAGTACTTC. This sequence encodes CASSPEAGRLVETQYF.

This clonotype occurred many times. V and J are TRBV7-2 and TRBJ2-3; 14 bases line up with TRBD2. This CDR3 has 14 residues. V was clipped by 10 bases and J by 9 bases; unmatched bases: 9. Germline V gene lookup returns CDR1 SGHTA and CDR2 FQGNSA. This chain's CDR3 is CAIEAGLAGATQYF. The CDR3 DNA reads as TGTGCCATCGAGGCGGGACTAGCGGGAGCGACGCAGTATTTT.

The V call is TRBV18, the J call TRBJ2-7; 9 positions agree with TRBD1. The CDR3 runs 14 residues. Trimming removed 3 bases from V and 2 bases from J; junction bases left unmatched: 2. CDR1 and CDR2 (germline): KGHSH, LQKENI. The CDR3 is CASSPGTGTYEQYF. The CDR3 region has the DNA TGTGCCAGCTCACCCGGGACAGGGACCTACGAGCAGTACTTC.